The present TCR beta chain was sequenced within a study of CD8 T cells in ankylosing spondylitis (dated by TCRdb to about 2017). As for the study more broadly: T cell receptor beta repertoires were profiled in healthy donors and ankylosing spondylitis patients so that disease-linked TCR variants could be found. In total, the full study cohort was made up of roughly 110 healthy donors and 25 or so ankylosing spondylitis patients. Peripheral blood was sampled, and synovial fluid was additionally collected from ankylosing spondylitis patients.

CDR1 and CDR2, per the germline V gene (reference sequence), are SEHNR and FQNEAQ. V is pruned by 6 bases and J by 3 bases, leaving 8 bases of the junction without a gene match. Its CDR3 holds 15 amino acids, cysteine through phenylalanine. Of all the DNA, just the CDR3 is kept, 45 bases in frame from base 1. This clonotype has a count of ten or more. Which antigen it targets is not known. No clone much larger than this one lies a single base away; base qualities are absent. Sequencing instrument: Illumina HiSeq 2500. Quantitative 5'-RACE with molecular barcodes was the method used to prepare the TCR beta libraries. In the authors' own workflow: To identify disease-linked TCR variants, a new computational method was used, one built on a probabilistic model of VDJ rearrangement. TCRdb reworked the public reads: Q25 trimming with fastp, MiXCR clone assembly, productive beta chains retained. Rows with one shared CDR3 protein collapse into an entry with the most common genes and DNA. The V and J calls and clone size come from TCRdb's table, not from the authors' own analysis. The sample table holds about 130,000 distinct CDR3 sequences, of which 5.5% to 7.5% were seen once. Together, the top ten hold around 12% of the sample.

Paper-wide results and their limitations: Blood from ankylosing spondylitis patients appeared to be characterized by a TCR beta motif made up of under ten highly homologous amino acid variants. Some of the motif variants had been reported before in the synovial fluid and blood of reactive arthritis patients, a finding that suggests common disease-initiation mechanisms. A CD8+ phenotype was shown by the disease-linked clones, which were found at relatively low frequencies in peripheral blood. The disease-linked clones were reported as significantly enriched in matched synovial fluid samples from ankylosing spondylitis patients.

Specimen: blood, either unsorted or a sorted T cell fraction (not recorded which). The TCR originated in a female donor with ankylosing spondylitis or in good health (not recorded which). The sequence is built from TRBV7-9 and TRBJ1-2; 9 of the junction bases match TRBD1. The sequenced DNA is TGTGCCAGCAGACGTACAGGGGGCGCGGACTATGGCTACACCTTC. It is translated as CASRRTGGADYGYTF.